The 27 T cell receptor beta chains reported below all come from one sample, sequenced in a study of shared clonotypes between healthy human individuals. Profiling relied on immunoSEQ multiplex PCR, and the TCRdb table lists in-frame clones only, not all of them. This sample has about 960,000 clones; approximately 80% occur once, and the top ten carry approximately 1.5%. What was sequenced was memory CD4+ T cells sorted from blood. The subset here: CD45RA-negative fraction. The receptors were sampled from a man aged 18 to 29 in good health.

V gene TRBV10-2 combines with J gene TRBJ1-5; maybe TRBD1 (6 bases). CDR1 and CDR2 from the germline V gene are WSHSY and SAAADI. Trimming shortened V by 8 bases and J by 6 bases, and 14 bases separated the two germline ends. This CDR3 comprises 13 residues. CDR3 sequence reads: CASGGQSVQPQHF. For the CDR3, the DNA is TGCGCCAGCGGGGGGCAGTCGGTTCAGCCCCAGCATTTT.

This sequence joins TRBV27 and TRBJ2-4, with 8 bases lining up with TRBD1. Germline loops: CDR1 MNHEY, CDR2 SMNVEV (reference sequence). Losses at the gene ends were 5 bases for V and 0 bases for J; bases not matched to a gene: 6. The CDR3 extends over 16 amino acids. CDR3 sequence (DNA): TGTGCCAGCAGTGGATCCAGGGGGCTAGCCAAAAACATTCAGTACTTC. It encodes CASSGSRGLAKNIQYF.

This clone has a single count. The genes are TRBV6-4 and TRBJ2-4; D possibly corresponds to TRBD2 (7 bases). V was trimmed by 8 bases and J by 0 bases, leaving 11 bases between them. The CDR3 consists of 14 residues. Germline CDR1 reads MRHNA; CDR2 reads SNTAGT. The CDR3 here is CASGRGGAKNIQYF. The CDR3 region has the DNA TGTGCCAGCGGGAGGGGGGGAGCCAAAAACATTCAGTACTTC.

V gene TRBV30 combines with J gene TRBJ2-3; 13 positions agree with TRBD2. CDR1 is GTSNPN and CDR2 is SVGIG in the germline V gene (reference sequence). Trimming took 1 base from V and 6 from J; bases not matched to a gene: 4. The CDR3 consists of 15 residues. The CDR3 sequence: CAWSGGTSGTDTQYF. Here the CDR3 DNA reads TGTGCCTGGAGTGGAGGGACTAGCGGGACGGATACGCAGTATTTT.

This clone has a handful of counts. The junction departs from the called germline gene at one end, perhaps through a read error. This chain uses TRBV9 with TRBJ1-2; D might be TRBD1 (6 bases). CDR3 length: 12 residues. Germline V gene lookup returns CDR1 SGDLS and CDR2 YYNGEE. CDR3 coding DNA: TGTGCCAGCAGCGTAGCAGGGGAGAGGGTTAACTTC. Encoded protein: CASSVAGERVNF. The full variable domain, with the rest looked up from reference TRBV9 and TRBJ1-2, is DSGVTQTPKHLITATGQRVTLRCSPRSGDLSVYWYQQSLDQGLQFLIQYYNGEERAKGNILERFSAQQFPDLHSELNLSSLELGDSALYFCASSVAGERVNFGSGTRLTVV.

The chain links TRBV11-2 to TRBJ1-2; perhaps TRBD1 as D (6 bases). Germline values: CDR1 SGHAT, CDR2 FQNNGV. Trimming removed 3 bases from V and 1 base from J, with 9 bases in between. CDR3 size: 14 residues. The CDR3 loop reads CASSFGGYNYGYTF. The CDR3 nucleotides are TGTGCCAGCAGCTTCGGGGGCTATAACTATGGCTACACCTTC.

This clone occurred once. The rearrangement uses TRBV12-5 and TRBJ1-5, with TRBD1 as a possible D gene (5 bases). V lost 6 bases to trimming and J lost 0 bases, with 15 bases between them. This CDR3 is built from 16 residues. Germline V gene sequence: CDR1 LGHNT, CDR2 FRNRAP. CDR3 sequence (DNA): TGTGCTAGTGGCCCGGCGGGGCTTTATAGCAATCAGCCCCAGCATTTT. Translated: CASGPAGLYSNQPQHF.

This sequence joins TRBV5-6 and TRBJ1-1; D ambiguous. The length of the CDR3 is 11 residues. Trimming took off 6 bases at V and 11 bases at J, with 14 bases between the two ends. Looked up from germline, CDR1 is SGHDT and CDR2 is YYEEEE. The CDR3 spells CASTSMGRAFF. The CDR3 bases are TGTGCCAGCACCTCTATGGGTAGGGCTTTCTTT.

Note on this clone: Other nucleotide sequences in the sample specify the same CDR3. This chain joins TRBV30 and TRBJ2-5; D not certain. Germline CDR1 and CDR2: GTSNPN and SVGIG (reference sequence). V was shortened by 0 bases and J by 1 base, with 12 bases between the two germline ends. This CDR3 is built from 15 residues. The CDR3 is CAWSVQRQIQETQYF. The DNA of the CDR3 is TGTGCCTGGAGTGTACAGCGCCAAATCCAAGAGACCCAGTACTTC. Filled out from reference TRBV30 and TRBJ2-5, the complete variable domain reads SQTIHQWPATLVQPVGSPLSLECTVEGTSNPNLYWYRQAAGRGLQLLFYSVGIGQISSEVPQNLSASRPQDRQFILSSKKLLLSDSGFYLCAWSVQRQIQETQYFGPGTRLLVL.

Comments on this clone: In the same sample, other DNA sequences code for this CDR3. The rearrangement links TRBV7-8 to TRBJ2-7, with no clear D. The CDR3 is made up of 13 amino acids. Trimming stripped 1 base from V and 4 bases from J, with 8 bases between. Germline V gives CDR1 SGHVS, CDR2 FQNEAQ. In DNA, the CDR3 is TGTGCCAGCAGCTTAGGTCAGGTTTACGAGCAGTACTTC. It codes for CASSLGQVYEQYF.

In nucleotides, the CDR3 is TGTGCCAGCATGACTTCAACTAATGAAAAACTGTTTTTT. Amino acid sequence: CASMTSTNEKLFF. The chain couples TRBV28 to TRBJ1-4; D is undetermined. The germline V gene has CDR1 MDHEN and CDR2 SYDVKM. V lost 7 bases and J lost 0, with 6 bases in between. The CDR3 loop spans 13 amino acids.

The chain couples TRBV30 to TRBJ1-1; weak D call: TRBD1 (5 bases). CDR3 length equals 14 residues. The germline V gene has CDR1 GTSNPN and CDR2 SVGIG (reference sequence). Trimming pared 2 bases from V and 1 base from J, leaving 11 bases between. CDR3 nucleotides: TGTGCCTGGAGTACGGGACGTCGGAACACTGAAGCTTTCTTT. It translates to CAWSTGRRNTEAFF. Using reference TRBV30 and TRBJ1-1 for the parts outside the CDR3, the full variable domain is SQTIHQWPATLVQPVGSPLSLECTVEGTSNPNLYWYRQAAGRGLQLLFYSVGIGQISSEVPQNLSASRPQDRQFILSSKKLLLSDSGFYLCAWSTGRRNTEAFFGQGTRLTVV.

CDR3 sequence (DNA): TGTGCCAGCACTAAGGGACAGGCCTACGAGCAGTACTTC. It translates to CASTKGQAYEQYF. V gene TRBV6-1 combines with J gene TRBJ2-7; TRBD1 matches at 8 bases. Germline loops: CDR1 MNHNS, CDR2 SASEGT. This CDR3 has 13 residues. Germline trimming cut 7 bases from V and 2 bases from J; bases unmatched to any gene: 4.

The chain combines TRBV2 with TRBJ2-2, with D maybe TRBD2 (5 bases). CDR3 length equals 14 residues. The V end was cut by 3 bases, the J end by 5 bases, with 10 bases between. CDR1 and CDR2 (germline): SNHLY, FYNNEI. CDR3 region: CASSDQRATGELFF. The CDR3 nucleotides read TGTGCCAGCAGTGATCAGAGGGCAACCGGGGAGCTGTTTTTT.

V is TRBV11-3 and J is TRBJ2-3; 9 bases are shared with TRBD1. CDR3 size: 16 residues. V was pared by 2 bases and J by 8 bases, with 11 bases of the junction left unmatched. Germline assignment: CDR1 SGHNT and CDR2 YENEEA. The CDR3 region has the DNA TGTGCCAGCAGCTTACCGGACAGGGGCCATGAATGTACGCAGTATTTT. Protein sequence: CASSLPDRGHECTQYF.

This clone was found a few times. This chain joins TRBV5-4 and TRBJ2-1, with D perhaps matching TRBD2 (5 bases). Germline V gene sequence: CDR1 SGHNT, CDR2 YYREEE (reference sequence). The V end was cut by 4 bases, the J end by 5 bases, with 10 bases between. This CDR3 comprises 13 residues. CDR3 DNA: TGTGCCAGCAGCCGAGGGTTGGACAATGAGCAGTTCTTC. Protein: CASSRGLDNEQFF.

The chain recombines TRBV10-3 with TRBJ1-6; TRBD1 agrees at 8 bases. The V gene's germline CDR1 is ENHRY and CDR2 SYGVKD. The CDR3 sequence is 15 residues long. J lost 9 bases, V lost 5 bases, and 9 bases had no gene match. Written as DNA, the CDR3 is TGTGCCATCAGTTCCCAGACAGGGGTCAGTTCACCCCTCCACTTT. This encodes CAISSQTGVSSPLHF.

V and J are TRBV7-2 and TRBJ1-5, with a tentative D call TRBD1 (5 bases). CDR1 and CDR2 (germline): SGHTA, FQGNSA. The CDR3 consists of 13 residues. V gave up 5 bases and J gave up 6 bases, with 11 bases separating them. Written as DNA, the CDR3 is TGTGCCAGCAGCCTCCAGGGTATTCAGCCCCAGCATTTT. Amino acids: CASSLQGIQPQHF. The full variable domain, rest sourced from reference TRBV7-2 and TRBJ1-5, is GAGVSQSPSNKVTEKGKDVELRCDPISGHTALYWYRQSLGQGLEFLIYFQGNSAPDKSGLPSDRFSAERTGGSVSTLTIQRTQQEDSAVYLCASSLQGIQPQHFGDGTRLSIL.

This clone was seen just once. CDR3 residues: CASSFGATGELFF. The DNA of the CDR3 is TGTGCCAGCAGCTTCGGAGCGACCGGGGAGCTGTTTTTT. This chain connects TRBV7-9 to TRBJ2-2, with unresolved D. Germline lookup yields CDR1 SEHNR and CDR2 FQNEAQ (reference sequence). CDR3 size: 13 residues. Between the trimmed V and J ends, which lost 3 bases and 5 bases, there was a span of 7 bases.

CDR3 loop: CASEQGRYNTEAFF. The CDR3 DNA reads TGTGCCAGTGAGCAGGGACGGTACAACACTGAAGCTTTCTTT. The rearrangement uses TRBV19 and TRBJ1-1; D might be TRBD1 (5 bases). V lost 8 bases and J lost 2, with 15 bases in between. The V gene's germline CDR1 is LNHDA and CDR2 SQIVND (reference sequence). This CDR3 comprises 14 residues.

This clone has a single count. The sample holds other DNA sequences that translate to the same CDR3. The chain carries TRBV9 and TRBJ1-6; 9 bases map to TRBD1. The germline V gene has CDR1 SGDLS and CDR2 YYNGEE. After removal of 2 bases from V and 7 bases from J, the junction contained 4 bases not matched to a gene. The CDR3 loop spans 15 amino acids. CDR3 nucleotide sequence: TGTGCCAGCAGCGTGGGACAGGGACGGAATTCACCCCTCCACTTT. Protein: CASSVGQGRNSPLHF.

With regard to this clone: This may be a read error: a much more frequent sequence differs by one nucleotide. The chain uses TRBV11-2 and TRBJ1-2, with no clear D. The CDR3 extends over 12 amino acids. Trimming took off 3 bases at V and 0 bases at J, with 2 bases between the two ends. Germline values: CDR1 SGHAT, CDR2 FQNNGV. CDR3 sequence (DNA): TGTGCCAGCAGCTTCCCTAACTATGGCTACACCTTC. This encodes CASSFPNYGYTF.

A note on this clone: A read error likely explains this, since a far larger clone differs by one base. This rearrangement joins TRBV7-9 to TRBJ2-2; D gene ambiguous. Germline V gene sequence: CDR1 SEHNR, CDR2 FQNEAQ (reference sequence). V lost 4 bases, J lost 3 bases, and 3 bases lay in between. The CDR3 is made up of 12 amino acids. CDR3 residues: CASSWDTGELFF. The CDR3 coding sequence is TGTGCCAGCAGCTGGGACACCGGGGAGCTGTTTTTT.

The J gene is TRBJ2-2, the V gene TRBV6-6; D possibly corresponds to TRBD1 (5 bases). V dropped 7 bases and J dropped 7 bases, with 10 bases sitting between them. The CDR3 spans 12 residues. The germline gives CDR1 MNHNY, CDR2 SVGAGI (reference sequence). CDR3 DNA sequence: TGTGCCAGCACTAGAAGGGGCGGGGAGCTGTTTTTT. Its translation: CASTRRGGELFF.

The chain carries TRBV7-6 and TRBJ1-2, with D maybe TRBD1 (6 bases). Germline CDR1 reads SGHVS; CDR2 reads FNYEAQ. Trimming removed 3 bases from V and 6 bases from J, with 8 bases in between. This CDR3 is 12 amino acids long. The CDR3 bases are TGTGCCAGCAGCTTCTCAGGGGATGGCTACACCTTC. This encodes CASSFSGDGYTF.

The chain recombines TRBV27 with TRBJ2-2; D unclear. The germline gives CDR1 MNHEY, CDR2 SMNVEV (reference sequence). Trimming cost V 0 bases and J 6 bases, with 17 bases left between them. The CDR3 extends over 17 amino acids. For the CDR3, the DNA is TGTGCCAGCAGTTTATCGTCGGCGTCGTTCCGGGCCGGGGAGCTGTTTTTT. It specifies CASSLSSASFRAGELFF.

The table lists this clone with many counts. The sample carries other DNA sequences with the same CDR3. The chain recombines TRBV6-1 with TRBJ1-1; D perhaps matches TRBD1 (5 bases). The CDR3 is 14 amino acids. Germline-derived CDR1 and CDR2 are MNHNS and SASEGT. V lost 3 bases to trimming and J lost 1 base, with 9 bases between them. CDR3 in DNA: TGTGCCAGCAGTGAGGGACGGAAGAACACTGAAGCTTTCTTT. Translating it yields CASSEGRKNTEAFF.